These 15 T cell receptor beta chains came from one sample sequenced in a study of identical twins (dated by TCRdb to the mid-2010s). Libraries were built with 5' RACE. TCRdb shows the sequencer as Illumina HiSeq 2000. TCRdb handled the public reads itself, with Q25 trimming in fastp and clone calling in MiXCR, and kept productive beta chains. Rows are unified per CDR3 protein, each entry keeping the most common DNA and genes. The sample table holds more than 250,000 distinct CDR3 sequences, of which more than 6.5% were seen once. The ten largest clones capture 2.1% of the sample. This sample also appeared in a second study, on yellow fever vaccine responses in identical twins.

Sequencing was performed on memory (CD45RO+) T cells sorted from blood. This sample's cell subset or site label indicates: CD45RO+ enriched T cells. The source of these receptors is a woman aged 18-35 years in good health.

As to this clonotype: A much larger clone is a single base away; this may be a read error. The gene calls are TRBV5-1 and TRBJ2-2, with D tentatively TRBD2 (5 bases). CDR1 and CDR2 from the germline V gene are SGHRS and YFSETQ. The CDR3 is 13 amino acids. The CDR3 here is CASGGPGTGKLFF. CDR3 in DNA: TGCGCCAGTGGAGGTCCGGGCACCGGGAAGCTGTTTTTT.

The CDR3 bases are TGTGCCCCCAAAACCAGGACTTCTAATGAAAAACTGTTTTTT. Translated, it gives CAPKTRTSNEKLFF. The chain has TRBV2 and TRBJ1-4, with D unclear. The germline gives CDR1 SNHLY, CDR2 FYNNEI. The CDR3 is made up of 14 amino acids. V was clipped by 11 bases and J by 3 bases, with 16 bases between them.

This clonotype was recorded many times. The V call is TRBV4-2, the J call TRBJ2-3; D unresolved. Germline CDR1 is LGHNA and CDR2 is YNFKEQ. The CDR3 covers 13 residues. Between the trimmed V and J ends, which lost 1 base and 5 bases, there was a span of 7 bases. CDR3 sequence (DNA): TGTGCCAGCAGCCAAGTAGGGTTAGATACGCAGTATTTT. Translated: CASSQVGLDTQYF.

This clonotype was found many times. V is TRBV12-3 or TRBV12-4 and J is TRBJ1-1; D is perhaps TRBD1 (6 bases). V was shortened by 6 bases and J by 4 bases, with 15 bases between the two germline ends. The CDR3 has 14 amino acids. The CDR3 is CASRQQGSSTEAFF. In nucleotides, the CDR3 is TGTGCCAGCAGACAACAGGGTAGTAGCACTGAAGCTTTCTTT.

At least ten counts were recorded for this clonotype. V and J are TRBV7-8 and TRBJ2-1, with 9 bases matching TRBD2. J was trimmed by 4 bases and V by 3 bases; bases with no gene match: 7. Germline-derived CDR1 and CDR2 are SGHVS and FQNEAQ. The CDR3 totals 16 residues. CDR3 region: CASSFLTSGEYNEQFF. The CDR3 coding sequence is TGTGCCAGCAGCTTTTTGACTAGCGGAGAGTACAATGAGCAGTTCTTC.

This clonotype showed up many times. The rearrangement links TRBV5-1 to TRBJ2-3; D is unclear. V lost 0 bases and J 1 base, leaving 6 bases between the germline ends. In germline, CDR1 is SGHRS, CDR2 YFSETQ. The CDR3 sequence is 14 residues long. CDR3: CASSLDGRTDTQYF. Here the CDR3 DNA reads TGCGCCAGCAGCTTGGACGGCCGCACAGATACGCAGTATTTT.

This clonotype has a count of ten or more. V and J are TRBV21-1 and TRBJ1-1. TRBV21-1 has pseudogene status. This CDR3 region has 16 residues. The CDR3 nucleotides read TGTGCCAGCAGCAAATCTAGCCTCCGGGGATTTCCTGAAGCTTTCTTT. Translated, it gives CASSKSSLRGFPEAFF.

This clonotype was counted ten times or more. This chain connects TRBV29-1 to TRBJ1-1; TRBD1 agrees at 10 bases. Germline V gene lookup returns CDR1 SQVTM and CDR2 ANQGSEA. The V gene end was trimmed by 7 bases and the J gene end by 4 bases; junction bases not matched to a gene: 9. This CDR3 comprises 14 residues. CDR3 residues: CSAGSGQGRTEAFF. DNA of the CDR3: TGCAGCGCCGGTTCGGGACAGGGGCGCACTGAAGCTTTCTTT.

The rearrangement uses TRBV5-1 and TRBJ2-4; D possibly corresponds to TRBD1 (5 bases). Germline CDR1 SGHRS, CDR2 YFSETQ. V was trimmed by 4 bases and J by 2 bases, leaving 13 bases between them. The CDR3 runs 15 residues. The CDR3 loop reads CASSPTQGSKNIQYF. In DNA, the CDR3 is TGCGCCAGCAGCCCAACGCAGGGATCCAAAAACATTCAGTACTTC.

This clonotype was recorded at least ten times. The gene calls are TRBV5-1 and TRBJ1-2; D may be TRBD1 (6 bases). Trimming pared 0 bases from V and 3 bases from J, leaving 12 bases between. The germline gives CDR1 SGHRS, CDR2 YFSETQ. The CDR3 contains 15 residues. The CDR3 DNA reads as TGCGCCAGCAGCTTGGGCTCACCAGGGGACTATGGCTACACCTTC. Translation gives CASSLGSPGDYGYTF. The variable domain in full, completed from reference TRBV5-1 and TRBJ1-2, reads KAGVTQTPRYLIKTRGQQVTLSCSPISGHRSVSWYQQTPGQGLQFLFEYFSETQRNKGNFPGRFSGRQFSNSRSEMNVSTLELGDSALYLCASSLGSPGDYGYTFGSGTRLTVV.

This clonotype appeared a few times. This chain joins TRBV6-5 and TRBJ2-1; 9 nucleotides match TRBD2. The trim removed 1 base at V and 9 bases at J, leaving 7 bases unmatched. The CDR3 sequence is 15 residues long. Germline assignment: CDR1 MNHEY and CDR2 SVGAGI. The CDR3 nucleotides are TGTGCCAGCAGTTACTGGCTTAGCGGGAGAGGTGAGCAGTTCTTC. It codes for CASSYWLSGRGEQFF.

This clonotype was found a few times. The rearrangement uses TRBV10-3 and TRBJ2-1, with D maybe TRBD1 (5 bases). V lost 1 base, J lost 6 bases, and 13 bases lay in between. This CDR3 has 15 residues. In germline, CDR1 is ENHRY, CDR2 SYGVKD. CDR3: CAISEYQGNLNEQFF. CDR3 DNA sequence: TGTGCCATCAGTGAGTACCAGGGTAACCTCAATGAGCAGTTCTTC.

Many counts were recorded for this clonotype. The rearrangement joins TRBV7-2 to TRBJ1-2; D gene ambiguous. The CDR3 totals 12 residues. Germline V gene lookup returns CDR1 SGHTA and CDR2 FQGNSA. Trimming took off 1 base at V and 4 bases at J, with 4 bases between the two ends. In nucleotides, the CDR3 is TGTGCCAGCAGCTTAGGGATCTATGGCTACACCTTC. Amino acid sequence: CASSLGIYGYTF.

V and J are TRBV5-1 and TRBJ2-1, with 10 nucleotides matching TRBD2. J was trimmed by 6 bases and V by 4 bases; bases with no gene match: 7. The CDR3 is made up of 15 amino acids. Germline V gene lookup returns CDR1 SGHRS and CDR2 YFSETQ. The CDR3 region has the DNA TGCGCCAGCAGCCCCACCGGGACTAGCGCCAATGAGCAGTTCTTC. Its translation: CASSPTGTSANEQFF. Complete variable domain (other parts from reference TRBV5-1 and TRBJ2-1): KAGVTQTPRYLIKTRGQQVTLSCSPISGHRSVSWYQQTPGQGLQFLFEYFSETQRNKGNFPGRFSGRQFSNSRSEMNVSTLELGDSALYLCASSPTGTSANEQFFGPGTRLTVL.

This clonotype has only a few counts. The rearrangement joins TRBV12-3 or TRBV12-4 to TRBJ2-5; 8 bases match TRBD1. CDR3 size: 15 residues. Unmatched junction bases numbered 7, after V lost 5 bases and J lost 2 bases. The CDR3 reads CASSTNRGIQETQYF. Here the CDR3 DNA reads TGTGCCAGCAGTACTAACAGGGGGATTCAAGAGACCCAGTACTTC.